This entry describes one T cell receptor beta chain. The sample is drawn from a study of blood T cell repertoires in COVID-19. About the study: The origin of the acute and convalescent COVID-19 samples was the United States, Italy and Spain. T cells, B-cell-depleted T cells, or PBMCs supplied cDNA or gDNA.

V was clipped by 7 bases and J by 7 bases, with 14 bases between them. The germline gives CDR1 MNHEY, CDR2 SVGAGI. The CDR3 length is 13 residues. In the source study's methods: For nucleated cells, counts were estimated from reference gene primer amplification. The repertoire was sequenced with immunoSEQ multiplex PCR; TCRdb's copy has only in-frame clones and lacks some. V, J and clone size are those of that table, while D and trimming were read from the DNA. Here the sample spans about 84,000 clones, 65% to 85% being singletons. The clonotype comes from a woman aged 80 or over with acute or convalescent COVID-19. Sample: peripheral blood. V is TRBV6-5 and J is TRBJ2-1; TRBD2 might be the D (6 bases). The CDR3 coding sequence is TGTGCCAGCATCAAAGGAGGGGAGAATGAGCAGTTCTTC. Translation gives CASIKGGENEQFF.